The 20 T cell receptor beta chains below all came from one sample that was sequenced in a study of T cell repertoires in cytomegalovirus infection (dated by TCRdb to between 2017 and 2020). Sequencing was performed on an Illumina HiSeq 1500. TCRdb reanalyzed the raw reads on its own, using fastp at Q25 for trimming and MiXCR for clone calling, and kept in-frame beta chains. Rows merge per CDR3 protein into single entries with the most common DNA and genes. This sample gives about 490,000 distinct CDR3 sequences in total; more than 20% of them show up just once. Jointly, the top ten make up approximately 13% of the sample. Sequenced material: PBMCs. All receptors derive from a human donor in good health (CMV status not recorded). Some clones in this sample may be carry-over from other donors' samples.

This clonotype was counted at least ten times. The chain has TRBV7-8 and TRBJ2-2; TRBD1 aligns across 8 bases. This CDR3 has 15 amino acids. Germline V CDR1 and CDR2: SGHVS, FQNEAQ. V gave up 4 bases and J gave up 4 bases; unmatched junction bases: 5. The CDR3 loop reads CASSSRTGSTGELFF. Written as DNA, the CDR3 is TGTGCCAGCAGCTCCCGGACAGGGAGCACCGGGGAGCTGTTTTTT.

This clonotype was picked up one time. The chain is built from TRBV6-2 or TRBV6-3 and TRBJ1-6; D is uncertain. The CDR3 sequence is 14 residues long. Germline CDR1 MNHEY, CDR2 SVGEGT. With 0 bases removed from V and 8 bases from J, the gap between germline ends came to 8 bases. The CDR3 nucleotides read TGTGCCAGCAGTTACTCGGCCCGACATTCACCCCTCCACTTT. This encodes CASSYSARHSPLHF.

This clonotype was found many times. The gene calls are TRBV7-2 and TRBJ2-1, with TRBD2 matching 9 bases. This CDR3 has 15 residues. The V and J ends lost 5 bases and 4 bases, in that order; junction bases with no gene match: 6. The V gene's germline CDR1 is SGHTA and CDR2 FQGNSA. The CDR3 region is CASSPREGRYNEQFF. As DNA, the CDR3 is TGTGCCAGCAGCCCGCGGGAGGGTAGATACAATGAGCAGTTCTTC.

This clonotype was seen repeatedly, ten times or more. CDR3 nucleotides: TGTGCCAGCAGCTTAGGTACAGGGGGCACTCAGCCCCAGCATTTT. Translation: CASSLGTGGTQPQHF. The V and J genes are TRBV7-2 and TRBJ1-5; 9 bases are shared with TRBD1. The CDR3 covers 15 residues. J gave up 6 bases and V 1 base, and 4 bases lay outside the gene matches. Germline V CDR1 and CDR2: SGHTA, FQGNSA.

This clonotype has just a few counts. The chain links TRBV20-1 to TRBJ2-7, with D possibly TRBD2 on 6 matching bases. Germline V gene lookup returns CDR1 DFQATT and CDR2 SNEGSKA (reference sequence). Trimming cost V 5 bases and J 1 base, with 12 bases left between them. The CDR3 is 13 amino acids. CDR3 nucleotide sequence: TGCAGTGCTTGGGACTCCTCTTCCTACGAGCAGTACTTC. This gives the protein CSAWDSSSYEQYF.

The chain is built from TRBV6-2 or TRBV6-3 and TRBJ2-3, with D possibly matching TRBD1 (6 bases). The V end lost 2 bases, the J end lost 3 bases, and 15 bases lay between the germline ends. Germline V gene data show CDR1 as MNHEY and CDR2 as SVGEGT. CDR3 length: 16 amino acids. The CDR3 sequence: CASSYGGPRGTDTQYF. CDR3 bases: TGTGCCAGCAGTTACGGGGGCCCGCGAGGGACAGATACGCAGTATTTT.

This clonotype was counted only a few times. The chain couples TRBV4-1 to TRBJ1-1; D remains unclear. CDR1 and CDR2 (germline): MGHRA, YSYEKL. The ends were cut back, 7 bases at V and 5 bases at J, with 14 bases in the middle. This CDR3 contains 13 residues. The CDR3 coding sequence is TGCGCCAGCACTAGGGAATATGTGACTGAAGCTTTCTTT. It translates to CASTREYVTEAFF.

This clonotype was observed many times. The rearrangement links TRBV7-2 to TRBJ2-5; D uncertain. CDR3 length: 14 amino acids. CDR1 is SGHTA and CDR2 is FQGNSA in the germline V gene. Trimming removed 4 bases from V and 5 bases from J, with 14 bases in between. This CDR3 reads CASSSRTVPETQYF. In nucleotides, the CDR3 is TGTGCCAGCAGCTCTCGGACCGTCCCGGAGACCCAGTACTTC.

This clonotype turned up a few times. This chain uses TRBV5-1 with TRBJ1-1; 7 nucleotides align to TRBD1. From germline, CDR1 is SGHRS and CDR2 YFSETQ. J lost 5 bases, V lost 3 bases, and 10 bases had no gene match. This CDR3 region has 15 residues. CDR3 region: CASSWGARGGTEAFF. CDR3 bases: TGCGCCAGCAGCTGGGGGGCCAGGGGGGGGACTGAAGCTTTCTTT.

The J gene is TRBJ1-2, the V gene TRBV7-2; D is uncertain. CDR1 and CDR2 from the germline V gene are SGHTA and FQGNSA. V was clipped by 5 bases and J by 4 bases, with 8 bases between them. CDR3 length: 12 residues. CDR3 region: CASSEEIYGYTF. CDR3 DNA sequence: TGTGCCAGCAGCGAGGAAATCTATGGCTACACCTTC.

The rearrangement uses TRBV2 and TRBJ2-5; D uncertain. The CDR3 runs to 11 residues. The germline V gene has CDR1 SNHLY and CDR2 FYNNEI. The V gene lost 4 bases and the J gene lost 4 bases, with 4 bases spanning the gap. CDR3 DNA sequence: TGTGCCAGCAGTGCCCGAGAGACCCAGTACTTC. Translation gives CASSARETQYF.

The V gene is TRBV7-8, the J gene TRBJ1-5; D is unresolved. Germline V gene sequence: CDR1 SGHVS, CDR2 FQNEAQ. V lost 5 bases and J 6 bases, leaving 11 bases between the germline ends. The CDR3 contains 13 residues. As DNA, the CDR3 is TGTGCCAGCAGCGCGTTGCTAGGTCAGCCCCAGCATTTT. Its protein product is CASSALLGQPQHF.

This clonotype was counted once. The chain couples TRBV12-3 or TRBV12-4 to TRBJ1-1; TRBD1 aligns across 9 bases. The CDR3 extends over 14 amino acids. Unmatched junction bases numbered 7, after V lost 5 bases and J lost 6 bases. CDR3 bases: TGTGCCAGCAGTCCAAGGACAGGGGTGTCTGAAGCTTTCTTT. Amino acids: CASSPRTGVSEAFF.

The J gene is TRBJ2-2, the V gene TRBV29-1; D is possibly TRBD1 (8 bases). Germline CDR1 and CDR2: SQVTM and ANQGSEA. The CDR3 covers 18 residues. V was trimmed by 4 bases and J by 4 bases, leaving 25 bases between them. The CDR3 reads CSVARIGQGSGGTGELFF. The DNA for the CDR3 is TGCAGCGTTGCAAGAATAGGACAGGGTTCGGGGGGCACCGGGGAGCTGTTTTTT.

The V gene is TRBV5-4, the J gene TRBJ1-1, with D hard to call. The germline gives CDR1 SGHNT, CDR2 YYREEE (reference sequence). The CDR3 contains 14 residues. The V end lost 5 bases, the J end lost 7 bases, and 18 bases lay between the germline ends. The CDR3 sequence is CASSLFDVPHEAFF. The CDR3 nucleotides are TGTGCCAGCAGTCTCTTTGACGTCCCCCATGAAGCTTTCTTT. The full variable domain, with the rest looked up from reference TRBV5-4 and TRBJ1-1, is ETGVTQSPTHLIKTRGQQVTLRCSSQSGHNTVSWYQQALGQGPQFIFQYYREEENGRGNFPPRFSGLQFPNYSSELNVNALELDDSALYLCASSLFDVPHEAFFGQGTRLTVV.

J is TRBJ2-1 and V is TRBV28, with 14 bases fitting TRBD2. Germline loops: CDR1 MDHEN, CDR2 SYDVKM. The J segment lost 5 bases and the V segment lost 5 bases, leaving 2 bases of the junction unmatched. The CDR3 totals 15 residues. The CDR3 here is CASSATSGRDNEQFF. The DNA for the CDR3 is TGTGCCAGCAGTGCGACTAGCGGGAGGGACAATGAGCAGTTCTTC.

J is TRBJ1-5 and V is TRBV7-2, with 7 bases matching TRBD1. The CDR3 has 17 residues. The junction had 5 bases not matched to a gene; V was cut back by 0 bases and J by 0 bases. Germline V gene data show CDR1 as SGHTA and CDR2 as FQGNSA. The CDR3, as DNA: TGTGCCAGCAGCTTAGCGTCAGGGGGGTATAGCAATCAGCCCCAGCATTTT. Its protein product is CASSLASGGYSNQPQHF. The full variable domain, its missing parts supplied by reference TRBV7-2 and TRBJ1-5, is GAGVSQSPSNKVTEKGKDVELRCDPISGHTALYWYRQSLGQGLEFLIYFQGNSAPDKSGLPSDRFSAERTGGSVSTLTIQRTQQEDSAVYLCASSLASGGYSNQPQHFGDGTRLSIL.

This CDR3 is CASSQSPPGLAGRTGELFF. For the CDR3, the DNA is TGTGCCAGCAGCCAAAGCCCTCCGGGACTAGCGGGAAGAACCGGGGAGCTGTTTTTT. The chain combines TRBV14 with TRBJ2-2, with 13 bases lining up with TRBD2. The germline V gene encodes CDR1 SGHDN and CDR2 FVKESK. With V trimmed by 2 bases and J by 5 bases, 11 bases remained unmatched. This CDR3 has 19 residues.

The V and J genes are TRBV19 and TRBJ2-2, with D unresolved. V shed 2 bases and J shed 5 bases, with 6 bases lying between them. The CDR3 is 13 amino acids. CDR1 is LNHDA, CDR2 SQIVND, per germline (reference sequence). The DNA of the CDR3 is TGTGCCAGTAGTATATTAAGAACCGGGGAGCTGTTTTTT. Encoded protein: CASSILRTGELFF.

This clonotype was seen repeatedly, ten times or more. The J gene is TRBJ1-4, the V gene TRBV7-9; a weak D match, TRBD1 (5 bases). Germline CDR1 and CDR2: SEHNR and FQNEAQ (reference sequence). V lost 6 bases to trimming and J lost 6 bases, with 11 bases between them. This CDR3 comprises 13 residues. The chain's CDR3 is CASSHGADEKLFF. Here the CDR3 DNA reads TGTGCCAGCAGTCACGGGGCAGATGAAAAACTGTTTTTT.